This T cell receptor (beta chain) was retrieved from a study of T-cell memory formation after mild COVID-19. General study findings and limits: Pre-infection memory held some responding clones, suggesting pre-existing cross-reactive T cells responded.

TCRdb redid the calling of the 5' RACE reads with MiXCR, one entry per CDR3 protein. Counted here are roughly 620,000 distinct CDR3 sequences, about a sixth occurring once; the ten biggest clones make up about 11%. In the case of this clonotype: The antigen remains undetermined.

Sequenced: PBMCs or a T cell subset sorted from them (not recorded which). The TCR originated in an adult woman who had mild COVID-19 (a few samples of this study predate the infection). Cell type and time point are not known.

The CDR3 DNA is TGTGCCAGTAGTAAGGCGGGCCGACAAGAGACCCAGTACTTC. This translates into CASSKAGRQETQYF. The J gene is TRBJ2-5, the V gene TRBV19, with D perhaps matching TRBD2 (5 bases). CDR1 and CDR2 (germline): LNHDA, SQIVND (reference sequence). The CDR3 has 14 amino acids. Trimming pared 4 bases from V and 2 bases from J, leaving 11 bases between.